Listed here are 30 T cell receptor beta chains from one sample, sequenced in a study of T cell responses to AZD1222 COVID-19 vaccine. The assay was immunoSEQ multiplex PCR, and TCRdb's table has in-frame clones only and misses some. The sample consists of fewer than 200,000 clones, around 92% of them appearing once. The material sequenced was peripheral blood, taken on day 0 of AZD1222 vaccination. The receptors stem from an adult in good health.

This clone was observed many times. The V and J genes are TRBV4-2 and TRBJ1-6, with TRBD1 identical over 7 bases. Losses at the gene ends were 1 base for V and 7 bases for J; bases not matched to a gene: 1. The CDR3 runs 14 residues. Germline CDR1 reads LGHNA; CDR2 reads YNFKEQ. For the CDR3, the DNA is TGTGCCAGCAGCCAAGGACAGGGAAATTCACCCCTCCACTTT. Residues: CASSQGQGNSPLHF.

The genes are TRBV4-2 and TRBJ1-1, with unresolved D. The V gene lost 1 base and the J gene lost 0 bases, with 9 bases spanning the gap. This CDR3 has 15 amino acids. The germline V gene encodes CDR1 LGHNA and CDR2 YNFKEQ. DNA of the CDR3: TGTGCCAGCAGCCAAGCTCAGGACTTGAACACTGAAGCTTTCTTT. It yields the protein CASSQAQDLNTEAFF.

The chain links TRBV19 to TRBJ1-1; no clear D gene. The CDR3 runs to 14 residues. Trimming cost V 3 bases and J 2 bases, with 10 bases left between them. Germline CDR1 LNHDA, CDR2 SQIVND (reference sequence). CDR3 sequence (DNA): TGTGCCAGTAGTATTTTTGGAGGTAACACTGAAGCTTTCTTT. Residues: CASSIFGGNTEAFF.

This clone was seen a few times. The rearrangement uses TRBV4-2 and TRBJ1-2; D gene ambiguous. The CDR3 covers 12 residues. V was cut by 0 bases and J by 4 bases, with 3 bases left in between. Germline values: CDR1 LGHNA, CDR2 YNFKEQ. This CDR3 reads CASSQEGYGYTF. The CDR3 coding sequence is TGTGCCAGCAGCCAAGAGGGCTATGGCTACACCTTC.

V is TRBV6-2 or TRBV6-3 and J is TRBJ1-2; D unresolved. The CDR3 totals 18 residues. Germline V gives CDR1 MNHEY, CDR2 SVGEGT. Trimming removed 1 base at V and 1 base at J, with 19 bases between. CDR3 residues: CASSYWSGLLEVNYGYTF. CDR3 nucleotides: TGTGCCAGCAGTTACTGGAGCGGCCTTCTGGAAGTTAACTATGGCTACACCTTC.

V usage is TRBV5-4 and J usage is TRBJ1-1, with 9 bases aligning to TRBD1. Germline trimming cut 4 bases from V and 4 bases from J; bases unmatched to any gene: 14. Germline V gene lookup returns CDR1 SGHNT and CDR2 YYREEE (reference sequence). This CDR3 region has 17 residues. The CDR3 reads CASSAGDRAIVSTEAFF. In nucleotides, the CDR3 is TGTGCCAGCAGCGCCGGGGACAGGGCCATCGTATCCACTGAAGCTTTCTTT.

Notes on this clone: This specimen includes other DNA sequences encoding the same CDR3. This chain connects TRBV2 to TRBJ1-1; D unresolved. CDR3 size: 13 residues. The germline V and J ends were trimmed by 2 bases and 2 bases, with 6 bases remaining between them. Germline assignment: CDR1 SNHLY and CDR2 FYNNEI. The CDR3 protein is CASSELENTEAFF. In DNA, the CDR3 is TGTGCCAGCAGTGAACTGGAAAACACTGAAGCTTTCTTT.

The chain joins TRBV3-1 (or the pseudogene TRBV3-2) to TRBJ1-1; D not resolved. Germline CDR1 and CDR2: LGHDT and YNNKEL (reference sequence). The CDR3 consists of 14 residues. V was cut by 0 bases and J by 1 base, with 6 bases left in between. DNA of the CDR3: TGTGCCAGCAGCCAAGATGTCCAGAACACTGAAGCTTTCTTT. It yields the protein CASSQDVQNTEAFF.

The count of this clone is one. The gene calls are TRBV24-1 and TRBJ2-6; maybe TRBD1 (5 bases). In germline, CDR1 is KGHDR, CDR2 SFDVKD. The CDR3 has 18 amino acids. With 7 bases removed from V and 0 bases from J, the gap between germline ends came to 18 bases. The DNA for the CDR3 is TGTGCCACCAGACACAATACGACAGTCGGCTCTGGGGCCAACGTCCTGACTTTC. It yields the protein CATRHNTTVGSGANVLTF.

This sequence joins TRBV11-2 and TRBJ2-1, with 9 bases that match TRBD1. The germline CDR1 and CDR2 sequences are SGHAT and FQNNGV. The CDR3 sequence is 15 residues long. V was pared by 6 bases and J by 1 base, with 4 bases of the junction left unmatched. The CDR3 sequence is CASSRDRASYNEQFF. In DNA, the CDR3 is TGTGCCAGCAGTCGGGACAGGGCTTCCTACAATGAGCAGTTCTTC.

This chain uses TRBV3-1 (or the pseudogene TRBV3-2) with TRBJ1-6; no clear D. V was shortened by 1 base and J by 10 bases, with 14 bases between the two germline ends. This CDR3 region has 15 residues. CDR1 is LGHDT and CDR2 is YNNKEL in the germline V gene (reference sequence). CDR3 bases: TGTGCCAGCAGCCAAGTAAGGAGTACCAGATCACCCCTCCACTTT. It specifies CASSQVRSTRSPLHF.

V usage is TRBV18 and J usage is TRBJ1-4, with D hard to call. CDR3 size: 15 residues. V was shortened by 4 bases and J by 2 bases, with 11 bases between the two germline ends. CDR1 is KGHSH and CDR2 is LQKENI in the germline V gene. CDR3 in DNA: TGTGCCAGCTCACTTCAAGAGGGCACTAATGAAAAACTGTTTTTT. Its protein is CASSLQEGTNEKLFF.

The genes are TRBV19 and TRBJ2-3, with D perhaps TRBD2 (6 bases). The CDR3 is 12 amino acids. Germline V lookup: CDR1 LNHDA, CDR2 SQIVND (reference sequence). V was shortened by 10 bases and J by 5 bases, with 13 bases between the two germline ends. The CDR3 reads CATGTAEDTQYF. CDR3 nucleotide sequence: TGTGCCACCGGGACTGCCGAAGATACGCAGTATTTT.

The table lists this clone with a count of one. The chain carries TRBV27 and TRBJ2-7; D not certain. The ends were cut back, 2 bases at V and 3 bases at J, with 11 bases in the middle. The CDR3 runs to 14 residues. Per germline, CDR1 MNHEY and CDR2 SMNVEV (reference sequence). The CDR3 nucleotides are TGTGCCAGCAGTTTAGGGGAACCCCTCTACGAGCAGTACTTC. Amino acid sequence: CASSLGEPLYEQYF.

The J gene is TRBJ2-7, the V gene TRBV2; no firm D call. Germline CDR1 is SNHLY and CDR2 is FYNNEI. The CDR3 has 13 amino acids. Trimming left V 8 bases short and J 4 bases short, with 15 bases between. CDR3 amino acids: CASQDRPWYEQYV. DNA of the CDR3: TGTGCCAGCCAGGACCGCCCTTGGTACGAGCAGTACGTC.

This clone was counted once. V gene TRBV3-1 (or the pseudogene TRBV3-2) combines with J gene TRBJ1-6; TRBD1 is a possible D gene (5 bases). Germline V gene data show CDR1 as LGHDT and CDR2 as YNNKEL (reference sequence). V lost 0 bases to trimming and J lost 4 bases, with 10 bases between them. The CDR3 extends over 16 amino acids. The CDR3 spells CASSQDLGRYNSPLHF. Here the CDR3 DNA reads TGTGCCAGCAGCCAAGATTTGGGGCGATATAATTCACCCCTCCACTTT.

This sequence joins TRBV5-1 and TRBJ1-2; possibly TRBD1 for D (6 bases). Germline V gene data show CDR1 as SGHRS and CDR2 as YFSETQ. The V end was cut by 0 bases, the J end by 7 bases, with 13 bases between. The CDR3 contains 14 residues. Here the CDR3 DNA reads TGCGCCAGCAGCTTGGCCCGGGGGGCTGGTGGCTACACCTTC. Translation: CASSLARGAGGYTF.

This clone was detected only once. This rearrangement joins TRBV19 to TRBJ1-4; a weak D match, TRBD1 (5 bases). CDR1 is LNHDA and CDR2 is SQIVND in the germline V gene (reference sequence). CDR3 length equals 14 residues. V gave up 3 bases and J gave up 7 bases, with 12 bases separating them. DNA of the CDR3: TGTGCCAGTAGTATCCAGGGCCCTGGTGAAAAACTGTTTTTT. Residues: CASSIQGPGEKLFF.

Only one count was recorded for this clone. The J gene is TRBJ1-6, the V gene TRBV30; no firm D call. Trimming shortened V by 4 bases and J by 4 bases, and 14 bases separated the two germline ends. The CDR3 loop spans 15 amino acids. The germline V gene encodes CDR1 GTSNPN and CDR2 SVGIG (reference sequence). The CDR3 spells CAWTVSAVYNSPLHF. For the CDR3, the DNA is TGTGCCTGGACCGTTTCCGCCGTATATAATTCACCCCTCCACTTT.

Written as DNA, the CDR3 is TGCGCCAGCAGTACAGGACAGGGGAACGGAAACACCATATATTTT. Encoded protein: CASSTGQGNGNTIYF. The chain employs TRBV10-1 and TRBJ1-3; 9 bases match TRBD1. The CDR3 totals 15 residues. Germline V gene lookup returns CDR1 WNHNN and CDR2 SYGVQD (reference sequence). V lost 5 bases and J lost 4; bases outside the gene matches: 6.

V and J are TRBV6-5 and TRBJ1-3; no definite D call. Trimming removed 5 bases at V and 3 bases at J, with 11 bases between. CDR3 size: 14 residues. The germline CDR1 and CDR2 sequences are MNHEY and SVGAGI. The CDR3 sequence: CASSNTAGGNTIYF. Written as DNA, the CDR3 is TGTGCCAGCAGTAATACCGCTGGTGGAAACACCATATATTTT.

The genes are TRBV5-1 and TRBJ1-1; 7 bases match TRBD1. The CDR3 runs to 16 residues. The trim removed 0 bases at V and 0 bases at J, leaving 5 bases unmatched. Germline lookup yields CDR1 SGHRS and CDR2 YFSETQ. DNA of the CDR3: TGCGCCAGCAGCTTGGGACAGGGCCCCATGAACACTGAAGCTTTCTTT. Translated: CASSLGQGPMNTEAFF. Supplemented by reference TRBV5-1 and TRBJ1-1, the full variable domain reads KAGVTQTPRYLIKTRGQQVTLSCSPISGHRSVSWYQQTPGQGLQFLFEYFSETQRNKGNFPGRFSGRQFSNSRSEMNVSTLELGDSALYLCASSLGQGPMNTEAFFGQGTRLTVV.

The rearrangement uses TRBV7-2 and TRBJ1-2; no reliable D call. The CDR3 sequence is 14 residues long. Germline lookup yields CDR1 SGHTA and CDR2 FQGNSA. V shed 0 bases and J shed 3 bases, with 8 bases lying between them. CDR3 coding DNA: TGTGCCAGCAGCTTAGCACAAGGCTACTATGGCTACACCTTC. Residues: CASSLAQGYYGYTF.

The V and J genes are TRBV4-3 and TRBJ1-1; D is undetermined. The CDR3 covers 15 residues. Germline V gives CDR1 LGHNA, CDR2 YSLEER. The V and J ends lost 2 bases and 1 base respectively, with 11 bases between them. Here the CDR3 reads CASSQSSQANTEAFF. CDR3 coding DNA: TGCGCCAGCAGCCAATCTAGTCAGGCGAACACTGAAGCTTTCTTT.

The V call is TRBV28, the J call TRBJ1-1; perhaps TRBD1 as D (6 bases). Germline V lookup: CDR1 MDHEN, CDR2 SYDVKM. The CDR3 contains 13 residues. V was shortened by 4 bases and J by 4 bases, with 10 bases between the two germline ends. CDR3 residues: CASSYRVGTEAFF. Here the CDR3 DNA reads TGTGCCAGCAGTTACAGGGTAGGCACTGAAGCTTTCTTT.

The rearrangement links TRBV28 to TRBJ1-1; tentative D call: TRBD1 (5 bases). Germline V gives CDR1 MDHEN, CDR2 SYDVKM. V was pared by 6 bases and J by 7 bases, with 18 bases between. The CDR3 runs 14 residues. CDR3 residues: CASRQQGGIDEAFF. In nucleotides, the CDR3 is TGTGCCAGCAGACAGCAGGGAGGTATCGATGAAGCTTTCTTT.

The chain carries TRBV13 and TRBJ2-7; possible D gene TRBD1, 5 bases. Germline-derived CDR1 and CDR2 are PRHDT and FYEKMQ (reference sequence). V was trimmed by 6 bases and J by 5 bases, leaving 17 bases between them. The CDR3 has 14 residues. In DNA form, the CDR3 reads TGTGCCAGCAGTTCTACAGGTGTTGAGGACGAGCAGTACGTC. This codes for CASSSTGVEDEQYV.

The chain employs TRBV4-3 and TRBJ1-6, with a tentative D call TRBD1 (6 bases). The ends were cut back, 0 bases at V and 4 bases at J, with 7 bases in the middle. CDR3 size: 15 residues. Germline V gene data show CDR1 as LGHNA and CDR2 as YSLEER. The CDR3 sequence is CASSQETGYNSPLHF. CDR3 sequence (DNA): TGCGCCAGCAGCCAAGAAACAGGGTATAATTCACCCCTCCACTTT.

The chain carries TRBV7-2 and TRBJ1-4; TRBD1 matches 8 bases. The CDR3 spans 14 residues. J was trimmed by 8 bases and V by 3 bases; bases with no gene match: 5. The germline CDR1 and CDR2 sequences are SGHTA and FQGNSA. CDR3 sequence: CASSFGQGWEKLFF. As DNA, the CDR3 is TGTGCCAGCAGCTTCGGACAGGGATGGGAAAAACTGTTTTTT.

V and J are TRBV11-1 and TRBJ1-2; D ambiguous. V lost 6 bases and J 3 bases, leaving 5 bases between the germline ends. CDR1 is SGHAT, CDR2 FQDESV, per germline (reference sequence). This CDR3 has 11 amino acids. CDR3 in DNA: TGTGCCAGCAGGGGAGACTATGGCTACACCTTC. Encoded protein: CASRGDYGYTF. Using reference TRBV11-1 and TRBJ1-2 for the parts outside the CDR3, the full variable domain is EAEVAQSPRYKITEKSQAVAFWCDPISGHATLYWYRQILGQGPELLVQFQDESVVDDSQLPKDRFSAERLKGVDSTLKIQPAELGDSAMYLCASRGDYGYTFGSGTRLTVV.